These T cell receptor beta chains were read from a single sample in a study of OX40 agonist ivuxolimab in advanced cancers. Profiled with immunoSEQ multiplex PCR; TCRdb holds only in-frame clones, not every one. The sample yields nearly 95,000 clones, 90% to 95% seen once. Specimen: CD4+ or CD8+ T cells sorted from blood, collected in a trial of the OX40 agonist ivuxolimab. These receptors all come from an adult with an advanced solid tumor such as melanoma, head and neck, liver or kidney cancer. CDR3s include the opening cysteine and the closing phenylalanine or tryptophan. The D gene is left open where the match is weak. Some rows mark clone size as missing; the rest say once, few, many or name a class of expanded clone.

CAWGTGQGASDTQYF | TGTGCCTGGGGAACAGGACAGGGGGCGTCAGATACGCAGTATTTT | TRBJ2-3 | TRBV30 | TRBD1 | .
CASIASGTDPDTQYF | TGTGCCAGCATTGCCTCCGGGACGGACCCAGATACGCAGTATTTT | TRBJ2-3 | TRBV28 | . | .
CASSYGGTEAFF | TGTGCCAGCAGTTACGGGGGCACTGAAGCTTTCTTT | TRBJ1-1 | TRBV6-5 | . | .
CASSVGSSGDQETQYF | TGTGCCAGCAGCGTAGGGTCTAGCGGAGACCAAGAGACCCAGTACTTC | TRBJ2-5 | TRBV9 | TRBD2 | .
CASSVGFTSSYEQYF | TGTGCCAGCAGCGTAGGTTTCACTAGTTCCTACGAGCAGTACTTC | TRBJ2-7 | TRBV9 | . | .
CASSLGGGAEAFF | TGTGCCAGCAGCCTCGGTGGGGGCGCTGAAGCTTTCTTT | TRBJ1-1 | TRBV6-5 | . | .
CASSHSDRGWQETQYF | TGCGCCAGCAGCCACTCAGACAGGGGGTGGCAAGAGACCCAGTACTTC | TRBJ2-5 | TRBV5-1 | TRBD1 | .
CASSSYNEQFF | TGTGCCAGCAGCTCCTACAATGAGCAGTTCTTC | TRBJ2-1 | TRBV5-4 | . | once
CATLITGPEEPEQYF | TGTGCCACCTTAATTACGGGCCCCGAAGAGCCCGAGCAGTACTTC | TRBJ2-7 | TRBV2 | . | .
CASSYSDTDTQYF | TGTGCCAGCAGTTACTCGGACACAGATACGCAGTATTTT | TRBJ2-3 | TRBV6-6 | . | once
CASSVGLNNEQFF | TGTGCCAGCAGCGTAGGTCTGAACAATGAGCAGTTCTTC | TRBJ2-1 | TRBV9 | . | .
CASSQSQQGGSPLHF | TGCGCCAGCAGCCAATCCCAACAGGGCGGTTCACCCCTCCACTTT | TRBJ1-6 | TRBV4-1 | . | .
CASSETVTQYF | TGTGCCAGCAGTGAAACAGTCACCCAGTACTTC | TRBJ2-5 | TRBV6-1 | . | .
CATQMGGNSPLHF | TGTGCCACCCAAATGGGGGGTAATTCACCCCTCCACTTT | TRBJ1-6 | TRBV25-1 | . | .
CASSFFGTGDQPQHF | TGTGCCAGCAGCTTCTTCGGGACAGGAGATCAGCCCCAGCATTTT | TRBJ1-5 | TRBV5-4 | TRBD1 | .
CAWSTPVGPQHF | TGTGCCTGGAGCACACCGGTGGGGCCCCAGCATTTT | TRBJ1-5 | TRBV30 | . | .
CASSPPSYNSPLHF | TGTGCCAGCAGTCCCCCGAGTTATAATTCACCCCTCCACTTT | TRBJ1-6 | TRBV27 | . | .
CASSVGDGAYEQYF | TGTGCCAGCAGCGTAGGGGACGGAGCCTACGAGCAGTACTTC | TRBJ2-7 | TRBV9 | . | .
CASSALLENTEAFF | TGCGCCAGCAGCGCTCTACTTGAGAACACTGAAGCTTTCTTT | TRBJ1-1 | TRBV4-1 | . | .
CSVAGGYQETQYF | TGCAGCGTCGCAGGGGGCTACCAAGAGACCCAGTACTTC | TRBJ2-5 | TRBV29-1 | TRBD1 | .
CASSWPRGVQANVLTF | TGTGCCAGCAGTTGGCCCCGAGGGGTACAGGCCAACGTCCTGACTTTC | TRBJ2-6 | TRBV6-6 | . | .
CASGSGIGGTQYF | TGTGCCAGCGGGTCTGGCATAGGCGGGACCCAGTACTTC | TRBJ2-5 | TRBV27 | . | .
CASSPNTGELFF | TGTGCCAGCAGTCCGAACACCGGGGAGCTGTTTTTT | TRBJ2-2 | TRBV27 | . | .
CASSLSTGGTEAFF | TGTGCCAGCAGCCTATCGACAGGGGGCACTGAAGCTTTCTTT | TRBJ1-1 | TRBV5-5 | TRBD1 | .
CASRALSNQPQHF | TGTGCCAGCAGGGCCCTAAGCAATCAGCCCCAGCATTTT | TRBJ1-5 | TRBV6-5 | . | once
CASSFGPTYNEQFF | TGTGCCAGCAGCTTCGGACCAACCTACAATGAGCAGTTCTTC | TRBJ2-1 | TRBV11-2 | . | once
CASSIGGLEAFF | TGTGCCAGTAGTATAGGGGGACTCGAGGCTTTCTTT | TRBJ1-1 | TRBV19 | . | .
CASRGVGYTF | TGTGCCAGCAGGGGGGTAGGCTACACCTTC | TRBJ1-2 | TRBV2 | . | .
CATSRPLGDMNTEAFF | TGTGCCACCAGCAGACCCCTGGGGGACATGAACACTGAAGCTTTCTTT | TRBJ1-1 | TRBV15 | . | .
CASSMFGYYGYTF | TGTGCCAGTAGTATGTTCGGATACTATGGCTACACCTTC | TRBJ1-2 | TRBV19 | . | .
CASNTGGGFFHGYTF | TGTGCCAGTAATACAGGGGGAGGTTTTTTCCATGGCTACACCTTC | TRBJ1-2 | TRBV6-1 | TRBD1 | .
CASSGGYTGELFF | TGTGCCAGCAGTGGGGGATACACCGGGGAGCTGTTTTTT | TRBJ2-2 | TRBV6-6 | . | .
CAISEYLLEDRILTDTQYF | TGTGCCATCAGTGAGTATTTGCTCGAGGACAGGATACTCACAGATACGCAGTATTTT | TRBJ2-3 | TRBV10-3 | TRBD1 | .
CASSAVGGNYGYTF | TGTGCCAGCAGCGCCGTCGGGGGGAACTATGGCTACACCTTC | TRBJ1-2 | TRBV7-9 | . | .
CASSGKDSSPYEQYF | TGTGCCAGCAGCGGGAAGGACAGTTCCCCATACGAGCAGTACTTC | TRBJ2-7 | TRBV9 | . | .
CASSLRPGRLIYTEAFF | TGTGCCAGCAGTTTAAGGCCGGGGCGCCTTATATATACTGAAGCTTTCTTT | TRBJ1-1 | TRBV27 | . | .
CASSYNRVETQYF | TGTGCCAGCAGTTACAACAGGGTGGAGACCCAGTACTTC | TRBJ2-5 | TRBV6-5 | . | .
CASSQAAGAPNEQFF | TGCGCCAGCAGCCAAGCAGCGGGGGCCCCCAATGAGCAGTTCTTC | TRBJ2-1 | TRBV4-3 | TRBD2 | .
CASSLSGVGAEAFF | TGCGCCAGCAGCTTGTCAGGGGTTGGGGCTGAAGCTTTCTTT | TRBJ1-1 | TRBV5-1 | . | .
CASSQRGPGDTQYF | TGTGCCAGCAGTCAGCGGGGCCCGGGGGATACGCAGTATTTT | TRBJ2-3 | TRBV6-5 | TRBD2 | .
CATSGFNQPQHF | TGTGCCACCAGCGGCTTCAATCAGCCCCAGCATTTT | TRBJ1-5 | TRBV15 | . | few
CASSLGANSPLHF | TGTGCCAGCAGTTTAGGGGCTAATTCACCCCTCCACTTT | TRBJ1-6 | TRBV27 | . | .
CASRGREGANYGYTF | TGTGCCAGCAGAGGGAGGGAAGGGGCCAACTATGGCTACACCTTC | TRBJ1-2 | TRBV6-5 | . | .
CASSLEMVKYGYTF | TGCGCCAGCAGCTTGGAAATGGTCAAGTATGGCTACACCTTC | TRBJ1-2 | TRBV5-1 | . | .
CASSQVIEDTQYF | TGCGCCAGCAGCCAAGTTATTGAGGATACGCAGTATTTT | TRBJ2-3 | TRBV4-3 | . | .
CASSGQTVNTEAFF | TGTGCCAGCAGCGGGCAGACGGTGAACACTGAAGCTTTCTTT | TRBJ1-1 | TRBV9 | . | .
CAISDALRYEQCF | TGTGCCATCAGTGACGCACTACGCTACGAGCAGTGCTTC | TRBJ2-7 | TRBV10-3 | . | .
CATSRDLQSSYNEQFF | TGTGCCACCAGCAGAGATCTACAGAGCTCCTACAATGAGCAGTTCTTC | TRBJ2-1 | TRBV15 | . | .
CASSSTGWQTQYF | TGTGCCAGCAGCTCAACAGGGTGGCAGACCCAGTACTTC | TRBJ2-5 | TRBV7-6 | . | .
CAISDAGQGADGYTF | TGTGCCATCAGTGACGCGGGACAGGGGGCAGATGGCTACACCTTC | TRBJ1-2 | TRBV10-3 | TRBD1 | .